This T cell receptor beta chain is from a study of cytomegalovirus exposure and HLA in healthy donors. Study-wide context: A data release that came early held some 84 million unique TCRs from HLA-typed donors. Study-wide results and caveats: It was reported that the classifier diagnosed cytomegalovirus status with high specificity and sensitivity in both the original and validation cohorts. 87-base-pair reads could not separate some V segments, including TRBV6-2 and TRBV6-3.

Details on this clone: Its antigen is unidentified.

Primers: 60 Vbeta forward and 13 Jbeta reverse. TCRdb keeps only in-frame clones here, not all; method: immunoSEQ multiplex PCR. The repertoire holds 120,000 to 150,000 clones, with about 82% as singletons. CDR1 and CDR2 from the germline V gene are MNHEY and SVGAGI. The CDR3 is 15 residues long. V lost 5 bases, J lost 3 bases, and 14 bases lay in between. These donors, healthy bone marrow donors, were studied. Sequencing was carried out using PBMCs. This TCR came from a man aged 25-45 years in good health and CMV-seronegative. The chain joins TRBV6-5 to TRBJ2-1; D perhaps matches TRBD1 (5 bases). CDR3 region: CASSAGWEGYNEQFF. CDR3 coding DNA: TGTGCCAGCAGTGCAGGGTGGGAAGGCTACAATGAGCAGTTCTTC.